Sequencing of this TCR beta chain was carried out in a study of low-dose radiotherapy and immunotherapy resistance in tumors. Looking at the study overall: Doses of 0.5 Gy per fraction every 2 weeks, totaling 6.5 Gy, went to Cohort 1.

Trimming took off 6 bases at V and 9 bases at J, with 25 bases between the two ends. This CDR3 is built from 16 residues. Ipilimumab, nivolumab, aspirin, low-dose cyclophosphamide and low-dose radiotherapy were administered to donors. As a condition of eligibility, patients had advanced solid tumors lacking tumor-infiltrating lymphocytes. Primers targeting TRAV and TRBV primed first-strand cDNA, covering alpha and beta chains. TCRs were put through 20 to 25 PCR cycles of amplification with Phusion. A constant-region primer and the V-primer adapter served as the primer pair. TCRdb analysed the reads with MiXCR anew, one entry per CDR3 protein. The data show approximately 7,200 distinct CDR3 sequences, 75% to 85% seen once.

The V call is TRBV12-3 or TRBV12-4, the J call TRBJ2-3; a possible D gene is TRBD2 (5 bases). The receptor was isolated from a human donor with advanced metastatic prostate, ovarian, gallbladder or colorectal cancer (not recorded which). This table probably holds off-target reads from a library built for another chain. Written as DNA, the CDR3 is TGTGCCAGCAGCCTCTTGCGGGCCGGAAAGGATCGGACGCAGTATTTT. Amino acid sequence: CASSLLRAGKDRTQYF.